This entry is about one TCR beta chain. This sample was included in a study of blood T cell repertoires in COVID-19. Original processing notes: Amplification of reference gene primers was used by the study to estimate nucleated cell counts. Generated by immunoSEQ multiplex PCR, the TCRdb table keeps only in-frame clones and is missing some. D and trimming come from the DNA, and the V and J calls and clone size come from that table. Of about 220,000 clones listed, about 86% are singletons. V gave up 1 base and J gave up 10 bases; unmatched junction bases: 0. Germline V CDR1 and CDR2: SGHVS, FNYEAQ. The CDR3 extends over 13 amino acids.

The source of this sequence is a woman aged 40 to 50 with acute COVID-19. The chain recombines TRBV7-6 with TRBJ1-6, with TRBD1 matching 8 bases. The specimen was PBMCs or T cells enriched from blood (not recorded which). The CDR3 loop is CASSLDRGSPLHF. The CDR3 region has the DNA TGTGCCAGCAGCTTAGACAGGGGGTCACCCCTCCACTTT.